The clone carrying this T cell receptor (beta chain) showed up just a few times. The data were obtained in a study of blood T cell repertoires in COVID-19. Trimming removed 1 base from V and 4 bases from J; junction bases left unmatched: 12. Per the germline V gene, CDR1 is LGHDT and CDR2 is YNNKEL (reference sequence). CDR3 size: 17 residues. Here immunoSEQ multiplex PCR was the method, and the copy in TCRdb shows in-frame clones only, minus some. The sample includes approximately 160,000 clones, roughly nine tenths of them seen just once. The sample comprised peripheral blood. The genes are TRBV3-1 (or the pseudogene TRBV3-2) and TRBJ2-7; 8 bases map to TRBD1. The receptor was derived from a woman between 65 and 79 years old with acute or convalescent COVID-19. CDR3 in DNA: TGTGCCAGCAGCCAAGGACTAAGGACAGGGTCGGGGTACGAGCAGTACTTC. Protein: CASSQGLRTGSGYEQYF.